Sequencing of this T cell receptor (beta chain) was carried out in a study of CD8 T cells in ankylosing spondylitis. TCRdb redid the calling of the 5' RACE reads with MiXCR, one entry per CDR3 protein. The sample holds approximately 88,000 distinct CDR3 sequences, around 9.4% seen once. This clonotype showed up many times. This TCR derives from a male donor with ankylosing spondylitis or in good health (not recorded which). Sample: blood, either unsorted or a sorted T cell fraction (not recorded which).

The CDR3 reads CSNRGGFSTDTQYF. For the CDR3, the DNA is TGCAGTAATCGGGGGGGGTTTAGCACAGATACGCAGTATTTT. V usage is TRBV20-1 and J usage is TRBJ2-3, with 8 nucleotides matching TRBD2. The CDR3 extends over 14 amino acids. Germline CDR1 and CDR2: DFQATT and SNEGSKA (reference sequence). V lost 8 bases, J lost 0 bases, and 7 bases stayed unmatched.